One and the same sample provided the 30 T cell receptor beta chains below, sequenced in a study of CXCR3-negative and CXCR3-positive naive CD8 T cells. The authors made the TRB cDNA libraries by 5' RACE using UMI labels. TCRdb reprocessed the 5' RACE reads and stores each CDR3 protein as one record, lacking DNA. This sample carries tens of thousands of distinct CDR3 sequences, with roughly a tenth going to the ten biggest clones. The material sequenced was memory CD8+ T cells from blood. The source is a human donor in good health. Some clones in this sample may be carry-over from other donors' samples.

The chain joins TRBV6-5 to TRBJ2-2. Germline CDR1 reads MNHEY; CDR2 reads SVGAGI. This CDR3 is 12 amino acids long. CDR3 sequence reads: CASKVNTGELFF.

This chain connects TRBV7-6 to TRBJ2-3; TCRdb's D call of TRBD1 is untestable without DNA. The CDR3 spans 13 residues. The V gene's germline CDR1 is SGHVS and CDR2 FNYEAQ. CDR3 region: CASSLGGADTQYF.

This clonotype is classed as medium-sized by frequency. The chain has TRBV7-3 and TRBJ1-1. This CDR3 has 13 residues. In germline, CDR1 is SGHTA, CDR2 FQGTGA. The CDR3 sequence: CASSLRMYTEAFF.

By frequency, this clonotype registers medium-sized (0.01 to 0.1%). V and J are TRBV19 and TRBJ2-3. Germline-derived CDR1 and CDR2 are LNHDA and SQIVND (reference sequence). The CDR3 is made up of 12 amino acids. The CDR3 here is CASSIGVDTQYF.

The CDR3 loop is CASSQEAGAGLAGAEQYF. The chain couples TRBV4-1 to TRBJ2-7; TCRdb reports TRBD2, a call that lacks DNA to check it against. The CDR3 has 18 amino acids. Germline V gene data show CDR1 as MGHRA and CDR2 as YSYEKL.

This clonotype is deemed medium-sized by its frequency. The rearrangement joins TRBV27 to TRBJ2-7; TCRdb's assignment of TRBD1 cannot be checked, as there is no DNA. Germline-derived CDR1 and CDR2 are MNHEY and SMNVEV (reference sequence). This CDR3 is built from 14 residues. CDR3 sequence reads: CASRPLTGFHEQYF.

The CDR3 sequence: CASSVSRDRSTDTQYF. This chain connects TRBV25-1 to TRBJ2-3; the D call of TRBD1 rests on TCRdb alone, since no DNA is present to check it. CDR1 MGHDK and CDR2 SYGVNS come from the germline V gene. This CDR3 is built from 16 residues.

V and J are TRBV6-2 or TRBV6-3 and TRBJ2-2; no DNA is available, so the TRBD1 call from TCRdb remains unchecked. The CDR3 is 17 amino acids. Per the germline V gene, CDR1 is MNHEY and CDR2 is SVGEGT. The CDR3: CASSYMGARFDTGELFF.

The chain couples TRBV5-5 to TRBJ2-7. CDR3 length: 15 amino acids. The V gene's germline CDR1 is SGHKS and CDR2 YYEKEE (reference sequence). CDR3 region: CASSLDRESSYEQYF.

Considering frequency, this clonotype is medium-sized. J is TRBJ2-4 and V is TRBV7-6; TCRdb calls TRBD2, which cannot be checked without DNA. This CDR3 region has 14 residues. The V gene's germline CDR1 is SGHVS and CDR2 FNYEAQ. The CDR3 here is CASSSEGPGDIQYF.

The V call is TRBV6-6, the J call TRBJ2-1; without DNA, the TCRdb call of TRBD1 cannot be checked. The CDR3 covers 16 residues. The germline gives CDR1 MNHNY, CDR2 SVGAGI (reference sequence). CDR3 amino acids: CASSLGTESFYNEQFF.

The rearrangement joins TRBV12-3 or TRBV12-4 to TRBJ2-3; TCRdb gives TRBD2 as the D gene, but with no DNA this cannot be confirmed. The CDR3 contains 15 residues. The CDR3 region is CASSLGTSNADTQYF.

J is TRBJ2-1 and V is TRBV20-1; the D gene TCRdb calls, TRBD2, cannot be checked with no DNA. Germline values: CDR1 DFQATT, CDR2 SNEGSKA (reference sequence). The CDR3 contains 14 residues. CDR3 amino acids: CSATLAGDYNEQFF.

The chain links TRBV3-1 to TRBJ1-2; as DNA is missing, the TRBD1 call by TCRdb cannot be tested. Germline V CDR1 and CDR2: LGHDT, YNNKEL (reference sequence). The CDR3 contains 15 residues. The chain's CDR3 is CASSPSGQGSYGYTF.

The chain uses TRBV7-8 and TRBJ2-7; TCRdb selects TRBD1, and the lack of DNA leaves this call unchecked. The germline CDR1 and CDR2 sequences are SGHVS and FQNEAQ. CDR3 size: 16 residues. This CDR3 reads CASSLGSGTSSYEQYF.

The rearrangement joins TRBV9 to TRBJ2-5; TCRdb reports TRBD1, a call that lacks DNA to check it against. CDR3 length: 15 amino acids. Germline CDR1 is SGDLS and CDR2 is YYNGEE. The CDR3 reads CASSVNREESETQYF. The full variable domain, rest sourced from reference TRBV9 and TRBJ2-5, is DSGVTQTPKHLITATGQRVTLRCSPRSGDLSVYWYQQSLDQGLQFLIQYYNGEERAKGNILERFSAQQFPDLHSELNLSSLELGDSALYFCASSVNREESETQYFGPGTRLLVL.

This chain uses TRBV12-3 or TRBV12-4 with TRBJ2-3; TCRdb's D call of TRBD1 is untestable without DNA. The CDR3 is made up of 16 amino acids. CDR3: CASPPSAYHSTDTQYF.

The rearrangement joins TRBV29-1 to TRBJ1-2; TCRdb indicates TRBD1, and absent DNA this call remains unverified. CDR1 is SQVTM, CDR2 ANQGSEA, per germline. This CDR3 spans 11 amino acids. The CDR3 loop is CSANTGFGYTF.

The chain links TRBV7-9 to TRBJ2-5. This CDR3 comprises 14 residues. CDR1 SEHNR and CDR2 FQNEAQ come from the germline V gene (reference sequence). CDR3 loop: CASSLSLGEETQYF.

The chain couples TRBV7-9 to TRBJ2-7. CDR1 SEHNR and CDR2 FQNEAQ come from the germline V gene (reference sequence). This CDR3 has 14 amino acids. The CDR3 reads CASSFRSTPYEQYF. Full variable domain (missing parts from reference TRBV7-9 and TRBJ2-7): DTGVSQNPRHKITKRGQNVTFRCDPISEHNRLYWYRQTLGQGPEFLTYFQNEAQLEKSRLLSDRFSAERPKGSFSTLEIQRTEQGDSAMYLCASSFRSTPYEQYFGPGTRLTVT.

This chain uses TRBV6-2 or TRBV6-3 with TRBJ2-7; TCRdb returns TRBD1, unconfirmable since there is no DNA. Germline CDR1 MNHEY, CDR2 SVGEGT. This CDR3 is built from 13 residues. The CDR3 sequence: CPSTKDSVDEQYF.

The chain joins TRBV4-3 to TRBJ1-2; the D call of TRBD1 rests on TCRdb alone, since no DNA is present to check it. Germline V gives CDR1 LGHNA, CDR2 YSLEER. The CDR3 length is 14 residues. Here the CDR3 reads CASSQRQGDYGYTF.

The chain carries TRBV28 and TRBJ2-2. CDR3 length: 12 residues. The germline CDR1 and CDR2 sequences are MDHEN and SYDVKM. The CDR3 is CASSLGTGELFF.

The rearrangement links TRBV28 to TRBJ2-3; TCRdb calls TRBD2, which cannot be checked without DNA. This CDR3 has 16 amino acids. Germline CDR1 is MDHEN and CDR2 is SYDVKM. CDR3 amino acids: CASSLLAGESTDTQYF.

This chain connects TRBV9 to TRBJ2-1. This CDR3 has 12 amino acids. Germline CDR1 reads SGDLS; CDR2 reads YYNGEE. CDR3 residues: CASSVTTTEQFF.

This CDR3 is CSARGDRDYGHTF. This chain uses TRBV20-1 with TRBJ1-2; TCRdb lists TRBD1, though no DNA is available to test this call. This CDR3 has 13 amino acids. Germline V gene lookup returns CDR1 DFQATT and CDR2 SNEGSKA (reference sequence).

The V gene is TRBV7-3, the J gene TRBJ2-7; TCRdb indicates TRBD2, and absent DNA this call remains unverified. From germline, CDR1 is SGHTA and CDR2 FQGTGA. The CDR3 contains 16 residues. This CDR3 is CASSLMGPPGIREQYF.

The chain joins TRBV7-9 to TRBJ1-1; checking the TCRdb D call of TRBD1 is not possible without DNA. Germline CDR1 is SEHNR and CDR2 is FQNEAQ (reference sequence). The CDR3 has 16 amino acids. The CDR3: CASSSDRDNRYTEAFF.

The chain employs TRBV13 and TRBJ2-2. Germline CDR1 PRHDT, CDR2 FYEKMQ (reference sequence). The CDR3 contains 14 residues. CDR3 residues: CASSLGLAGGELFF.

This chain joins TRBV28 and TRBJ2-3; the TCRdb D gene call, TRBD1, has no DNA to confirm it. The CDR3 is made up of 15 amino acids. CDR1 is MDHEN and CDR2 is SYDVKM in the germline V gene. Here the CDR3 reads CASSPREGEADTQYF.